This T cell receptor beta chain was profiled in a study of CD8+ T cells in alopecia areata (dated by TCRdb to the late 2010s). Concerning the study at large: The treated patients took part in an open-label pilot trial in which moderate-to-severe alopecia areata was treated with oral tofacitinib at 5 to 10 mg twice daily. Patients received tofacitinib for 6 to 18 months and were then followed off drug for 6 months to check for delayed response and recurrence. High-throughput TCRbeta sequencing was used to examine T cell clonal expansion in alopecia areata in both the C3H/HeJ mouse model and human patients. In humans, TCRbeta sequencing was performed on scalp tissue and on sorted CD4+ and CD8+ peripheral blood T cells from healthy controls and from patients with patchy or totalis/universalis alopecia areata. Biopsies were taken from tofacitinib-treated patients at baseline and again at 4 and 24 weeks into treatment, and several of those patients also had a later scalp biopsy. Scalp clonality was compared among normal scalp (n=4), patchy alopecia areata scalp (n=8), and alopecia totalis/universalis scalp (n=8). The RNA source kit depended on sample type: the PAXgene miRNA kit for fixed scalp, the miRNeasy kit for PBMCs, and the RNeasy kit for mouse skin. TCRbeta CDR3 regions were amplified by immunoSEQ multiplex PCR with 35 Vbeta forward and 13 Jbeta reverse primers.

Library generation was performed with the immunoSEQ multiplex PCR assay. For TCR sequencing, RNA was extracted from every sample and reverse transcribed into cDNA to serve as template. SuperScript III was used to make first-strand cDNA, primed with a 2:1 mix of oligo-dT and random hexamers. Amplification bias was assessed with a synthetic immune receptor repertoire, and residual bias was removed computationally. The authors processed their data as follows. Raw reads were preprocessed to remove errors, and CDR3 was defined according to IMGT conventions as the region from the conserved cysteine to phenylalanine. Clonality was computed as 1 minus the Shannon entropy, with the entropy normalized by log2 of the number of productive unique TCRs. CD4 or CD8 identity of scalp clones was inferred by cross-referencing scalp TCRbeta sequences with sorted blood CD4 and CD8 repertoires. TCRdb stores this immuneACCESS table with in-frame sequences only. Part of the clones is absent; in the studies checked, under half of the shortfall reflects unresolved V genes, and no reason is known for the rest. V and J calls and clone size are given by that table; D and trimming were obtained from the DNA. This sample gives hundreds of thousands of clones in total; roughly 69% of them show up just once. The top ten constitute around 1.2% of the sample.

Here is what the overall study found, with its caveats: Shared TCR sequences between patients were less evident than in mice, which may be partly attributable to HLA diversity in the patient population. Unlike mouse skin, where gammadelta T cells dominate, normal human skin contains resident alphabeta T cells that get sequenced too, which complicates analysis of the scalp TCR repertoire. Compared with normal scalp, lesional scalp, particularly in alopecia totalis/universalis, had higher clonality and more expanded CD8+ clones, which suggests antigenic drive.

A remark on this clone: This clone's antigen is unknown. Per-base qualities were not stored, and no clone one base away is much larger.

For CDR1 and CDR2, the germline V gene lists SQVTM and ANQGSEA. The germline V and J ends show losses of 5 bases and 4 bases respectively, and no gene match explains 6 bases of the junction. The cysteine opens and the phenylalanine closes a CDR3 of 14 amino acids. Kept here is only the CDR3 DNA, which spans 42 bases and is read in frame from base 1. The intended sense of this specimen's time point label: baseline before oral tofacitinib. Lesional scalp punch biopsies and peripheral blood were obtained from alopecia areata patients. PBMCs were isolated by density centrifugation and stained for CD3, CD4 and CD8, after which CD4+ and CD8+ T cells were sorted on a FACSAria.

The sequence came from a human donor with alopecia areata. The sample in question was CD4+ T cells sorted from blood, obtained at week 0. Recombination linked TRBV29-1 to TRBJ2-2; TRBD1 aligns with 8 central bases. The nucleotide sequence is TGCAGCGTTTTCGAGACAGGGGTCACCGGGGAGCTGTTTTTT. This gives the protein CSVFETGVTGELFF.